This T cell receptor (beta chain) was sequenced in a study of stem cell transplantation in POMP-related autoinflammatory disease. Study context: Defective thymoproteasomes were hypothesized to impair CD8+ T-cell positive selection.

General study results and limits: Across all analyzed T-cell subsets, patients with PRAID tended toward reduced diversity and increased clonality.

A word on this clone: The antigen is not known.

Generated by immunoSEQ multiplex PCR, the TCRdb table keeps only in-frame clones and is missing some. The sample gives tens of thousands of clones, approximately 90% of which show up once; about 0.66% is in the top ten. The sequencing here drew on CD4+ T cells from PBMCs, taken after stem cell transplantation. The sequence derives from a human patient with POMP-related autoinflammation and immune dysregulation (PRAID). Some T cells here may be from the graft donor.

The DNA for the CDR3 is TGTGCCAGCAGTGATGCCGGGCCGGAGACCCAGTACTTC. Encoded protein: CASSDAGPETQYF. This chain links TRBV6-1 with TRBJ2-5, with D uncertain. Germline CDR1 reads MNHNS; CDR2 reads SASEGT. The CDR3 has 13 amino acids. The V end was cut by 3 bases, the J end by 5 bases, with 10 bases between.